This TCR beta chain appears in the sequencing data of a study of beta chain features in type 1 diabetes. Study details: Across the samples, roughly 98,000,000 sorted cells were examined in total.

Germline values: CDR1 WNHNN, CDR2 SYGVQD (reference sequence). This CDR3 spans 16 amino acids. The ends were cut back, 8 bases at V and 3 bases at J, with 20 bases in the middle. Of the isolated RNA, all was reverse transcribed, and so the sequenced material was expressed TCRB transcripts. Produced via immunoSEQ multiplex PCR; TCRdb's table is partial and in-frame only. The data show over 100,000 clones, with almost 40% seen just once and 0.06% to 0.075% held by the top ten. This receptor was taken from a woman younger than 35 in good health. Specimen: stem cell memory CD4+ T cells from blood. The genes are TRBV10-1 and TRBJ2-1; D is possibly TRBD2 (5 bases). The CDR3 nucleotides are TGCGCCAGCCCCCAGGCTCGGGGTTCCAACTACAATGAGCAGTTCTTC. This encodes CASPQARGSNYNEQFF.